These T cell receptor beta chains were read from a single sample in a study of graft-versus-host responses after intestinal transplantation. Clones were sequenced by immunoSEQ multiplex PCR, and TCRdb holds only the in-frame ones, with some missing. Altogether over 100,000 clones are present, approximately 93% being singletons, with the ten largest covering 1.2%. These TCRs' antigens remain unknown. Material: unstimulated CD8+ T cells sorted from spleen or lymph node cells, obtained before transplant. Receptors were obtained from a human donor who was the organ donor for an intestinal transplant. CDR3s leave out the opening cysteine and the closing phenylalanine or tryptophan. Each record gives: V gene, J gene, D gene, CDR3 protein. D genes are given only for firm matches.

TRBV11-2	TRBJ2-2	TRBD2	ASSLGTSGTGELF
TRBV20-1	TRBJ1-2	.	SAKGDYGYT
TRBV4-1	TRBJ1-1	.	ASSTKPTANTEAF
TRBV2	TRBJ2-1	.	ASSELGSYNEQF
TRBV5-4	TRBJ2-1	TRBD2	ASSLSPSVAGGIYYNEQF
TRBV29-1	TRBJ1-1	.	SARIQGSMNTEAF
TRBV13	TRBJ2-3	.	ASSRGLTDTQY
TRBV30	TRBJ1-2	.	AWSVLGRESYGYT
TRBV19	TRBJ1-1	TRBD1	ASSIAGTANTEAF
TRBV30	TRBJ1-5	.	AWSVSGGSNQPQH
TRBV6-6	TRBJ2-1	TRBD1	ASSWPTGVIENEQF
TRBV5-1	TRBJ2-1	.	ASSLQGLYEQF
TRBV5-6	TRBJ1-1	.	ASSLGAGTEAF
TRBV19	TRBJ2-7	.	ASSIDLDRGEQY
TRBV6-5	TRBJ2-3	.	ASSSPWSKTDTQY
TRBV6-5	TRBJ2-7	TRBD1	ASSYHWTGAIEQY
TRBV2	TRBJ1-1	.	ASSARAQQNTEAF
TRBV6-1	TRBJ2-7	.	ASSEDPPGISLHEQY
TRBV6-5	TRBJ2-2	TRBD2	ASSSASGDYTGELF
TRBV28	TRBJ1-1	.	ASSLLAGEAF
TRBV11-2	TRBJ2-7	.	ASSSLAYEQY
TRBV4-3	TRBJ2-3	TRBD2	ASSQDLGGGGKDTQY
TRBV11-2	TRBJ2-7	TRBD1	ASSPGTGSSYEQY
TRBV6-4	TRBJ1-5	.	ASSAREDNQPQH
TRBV2	TRBJ1-1	.	ASSEGGAGTEAF
TRBV30	TRBJ2-1	.	AWSVSSGWDEQF
TRBV19	TRBJ1-1	.	ASSFSLNTEAF
TRBV28	TRBJ2-1	.	ASSFQGHNEQF
TRBV4-1	TRBJ2-7	TRBD2	ASSQDLAGSYEQY
TRBV28	TRBJ1-1	.	ASSLDRIEAF
TRBV4-3	TRBJ2-5	TRBD2	ASSQGSGPEETQY
TRBV5-6	TRBJ2-1	.	ASSLRELFNSYNEQF
TRBV5-5	TRBJ2-7	TRBD1	ASSSKQGGKPYEQY
TRBV29-1	TRBJ2-3	TRBD2	SLTSGSSNTQY
TRBV4-2	TRBJ2-2	TRBD2	ASSQAFSGTGELF
TRBV6-5	TRBJ2-5	TRBD1	ASSPRDRVQETQY
TRBV4-3	TRBJ2-2	.	ASSQGLTSITGELF
TRBV9	TRBJ1-1	.	ASSRGGVNTEAF
TRBV7-8	TRBJ1-2	.	ASSSWSTYYGYT
TRBV10-3	TRBJ2-7	.	ATSQPSQSSYEQY
TRBV2	TRBJ1-2	TRBD1	ASIPLGGTGGGGYT
TRBV10-2	TRBJ2-1	.	ASSDTPRRTGMSNEQF
TRBV27	TRBJ1-3	.	ASSPSGTLISGNTIY
TRBV29-1	TRBJ1-4	TRBD1	SVHRGREEKLF
TRBV30	TRBJ2-1	.	AWSVRASNEQF
TRBV28	TRBJ2-3	.	ASSFRISTDTQY
TRBV4-3	TRBJ2-1	TRBD1	ASSRDRGSYNEQF
TRBV6-1	TRBJ2-1	.	ASSFLGREQF
TRBV4-2	TRBJ1-2	.	ASSQSWTANYGYT
TRBV27	TRBJ2-3	TRBD1	ASSLRDRVTDTQY
TRBV25-1	TRBJ2-3	TRBD2	ASSKEGTSVSTDTQY
TRBV29-1	TRBJ2-1	.	SVEAGRNEQF
TRBV14	TRBJ2-3	.	ASSQENTARPSTDTQY